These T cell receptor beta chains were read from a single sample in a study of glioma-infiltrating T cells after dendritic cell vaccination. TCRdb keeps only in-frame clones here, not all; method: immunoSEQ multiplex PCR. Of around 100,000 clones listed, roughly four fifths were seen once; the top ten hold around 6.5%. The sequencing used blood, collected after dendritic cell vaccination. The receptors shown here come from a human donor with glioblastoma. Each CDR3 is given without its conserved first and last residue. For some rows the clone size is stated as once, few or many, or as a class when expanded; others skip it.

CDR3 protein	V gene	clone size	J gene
ASSLALAGGADTQY	TRBV7-2	few	TRBJ2-3
ASLPTGSANEKLF	TRBV19	.	TRBJ1-4
ASSQEEDGAYNEQF	TRBV4-3	.	TRBJ2-1
ASSIAQGEGYT	TRBV19	.	TRBJ1-2
ASSTRQGPTYEQY	TRBV19	.	TRBJ2-7
ASCAGTGITEAF	TRBV5-1	.	TRBJ1-1
AWRGDRVTNTEAF	TRBV30	.	TRBJ1-1
ASSPQAGQETQY	TRBV9	.	TRBJ2-5
ASSKRSSSADTGELF	TRBV21-1	few	TRBJ2-2
ASSWQTGVGGEQY	TRBV7-8	.	TRBJ2-7
ASTDRGNTEAF	TRBV11-3	.	TRBJ1-1
ASKDRYEKLF	TRBV2	.	TRBJ1-4
ASSPEEGRAEQY	TRBV7-7	.	TRBJ2-7
ASSQESAENTEAF	TRBV4-1	.	TRBJ1-1
ASSSGELNTEAF	TRBV6-1	few	TRBJ1-1
ASTGDSNPGELF	TRBV2	few	TRBJ2-2
ASSLALETQY	TRBV5-1	.	TRBJ2-5
ASSITGAYEQY	TRBV19	few	TRBJ2-7
SVGLGGRTNTEAF	TRBV29-1	.	TRBJ1-1
ASSRDGQGGETQY	TRBV18	.	TRBJ2-5
ASSVNRMNTEAF	TRBV2	.	TRBJ1-1
ASSLVTGAYNEQF	TRBV5-4	.	TRBJ2-1
ASIQGIEYEQY	TRBV6-5	.	TRBJ2-7
ASSLGTSGGYYEQY	TRBV7-9	few	TRBJ2-7
ASSELAGGNYGYT	TRBV2	.	TRBJ1-2
ASSGSTLGSTEAF	TRBV5-1	.	TRBJ1-1
ASSAPGGGQGYGYT	TRBV9	.	TRBJ1-2
ASSLEGGMGQPQH	TRBV5-1	.	TRBJ1-5
ASSSSAGEGEQY	TRBV11-3	.	TRBJ2-7
ASSLAWTRTGSPLH	TRBV5-1	.	TRBJ1-6
ASSLAVGSDGYT	TRBV5-1	.	TRBJ1-2
ASSLSPRRGRYNEQF	TRBV7-3	.	TRBJ2-1
ASSVKDGNQETQY	TRBV9	.	TRBJ2-5
ASSSNRPPLAGRYEQY	TRBV27	.	TRBJ2-7
ASSQEIIGQGFADTQY	TRBV4-1	once	TRBJ2-3
ASSSIGLEGETQY	TRBV7-9	once	TRBJ2-5
ASSYLEGATYEQY	TRBV5-4	once	TRBJ2-7
ASSITGVENTEAF	TRBV19	once	TRBJ1-1
ASSLAPGTGNSPLH	TRBV5-1	few	TRBJ1-6
ASSHRGDATNEKLF	TRBV7-9	.	TRBJ1-4
ASSGSGGFEKLF	TRBV6-5	.	TRBJ1-4
ASREGLGQGSSYEQY	TRBV2	.	TRBJ2-7
ASSTRTGLNYGYT	TRBV5-6	.	TRBJ1-2